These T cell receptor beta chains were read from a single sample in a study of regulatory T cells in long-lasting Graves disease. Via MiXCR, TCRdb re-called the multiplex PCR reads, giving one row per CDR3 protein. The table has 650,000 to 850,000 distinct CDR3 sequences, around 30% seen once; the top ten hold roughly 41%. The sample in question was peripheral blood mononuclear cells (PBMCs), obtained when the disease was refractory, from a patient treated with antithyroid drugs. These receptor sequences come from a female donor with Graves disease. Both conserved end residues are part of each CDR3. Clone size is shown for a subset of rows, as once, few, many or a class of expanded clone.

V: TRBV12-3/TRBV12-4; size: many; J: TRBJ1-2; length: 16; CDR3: CASSLTASGQGDGYTF
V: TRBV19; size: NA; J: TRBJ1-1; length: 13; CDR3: CASSIGRDFEAFF
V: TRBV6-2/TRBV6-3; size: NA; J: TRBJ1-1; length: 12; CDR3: CASSWGQDEAFF
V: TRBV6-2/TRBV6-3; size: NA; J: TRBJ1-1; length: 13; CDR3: CASSFMEGTEAFF
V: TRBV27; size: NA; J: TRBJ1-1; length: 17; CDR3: CASNLSGQGRLNTEAFF
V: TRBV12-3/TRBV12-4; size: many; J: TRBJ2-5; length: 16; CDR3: CASSLGVAPSRETQYF
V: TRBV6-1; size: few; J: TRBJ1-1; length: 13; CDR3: CASRAGLRTEAFF
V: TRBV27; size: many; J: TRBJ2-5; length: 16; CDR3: CASSRGLAGGSETQYF
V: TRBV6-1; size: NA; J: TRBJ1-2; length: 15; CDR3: CASSLGRVANYGYTF
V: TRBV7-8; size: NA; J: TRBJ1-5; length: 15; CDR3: CASSFWDISNQPQHF
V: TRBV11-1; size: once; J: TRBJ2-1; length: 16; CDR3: CASSLGGTSGSYEQFF
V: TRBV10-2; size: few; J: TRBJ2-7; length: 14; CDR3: CASSEQRETGERYF
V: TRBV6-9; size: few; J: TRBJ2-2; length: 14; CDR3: CASSYWKNTGELFF
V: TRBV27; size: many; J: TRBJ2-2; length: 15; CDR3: CASSLDRGVPGELFF
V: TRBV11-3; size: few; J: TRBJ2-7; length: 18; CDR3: CASSLTGTSGRVAYEQYF
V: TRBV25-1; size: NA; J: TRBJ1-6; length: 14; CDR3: CASTWTPNNSPIHF
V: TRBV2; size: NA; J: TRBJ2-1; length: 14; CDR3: CASSRLASYNEQFF
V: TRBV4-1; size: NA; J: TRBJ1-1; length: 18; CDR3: CASSQDLGTGELNTEAFF
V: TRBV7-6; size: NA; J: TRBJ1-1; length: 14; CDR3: CASSLMPTLTEAFF
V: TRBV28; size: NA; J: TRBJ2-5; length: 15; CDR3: CASRGGGRGSETQYF
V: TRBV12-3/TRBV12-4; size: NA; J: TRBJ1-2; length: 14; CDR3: CASSGGTANYGYTF
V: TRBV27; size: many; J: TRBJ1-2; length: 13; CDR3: CASKPGGVEGYTF
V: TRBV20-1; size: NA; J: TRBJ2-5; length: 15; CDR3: CSAIGRGGGQETQYF
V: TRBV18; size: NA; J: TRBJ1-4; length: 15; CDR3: CASSPPGTRDEKLFF
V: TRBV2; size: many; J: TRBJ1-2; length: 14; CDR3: CASTGTGEDYGYTF
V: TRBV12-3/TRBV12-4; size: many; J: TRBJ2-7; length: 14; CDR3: CASSLGTILYEQYF
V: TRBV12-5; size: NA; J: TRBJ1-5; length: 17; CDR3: CASGLGTLGSENQPQHF
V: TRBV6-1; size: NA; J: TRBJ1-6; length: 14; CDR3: CASSLQERDSPLHF
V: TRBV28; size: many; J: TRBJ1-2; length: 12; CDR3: CASRKSYYGYTF
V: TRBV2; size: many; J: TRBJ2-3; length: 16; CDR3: CASSRLLAGGTDTQYF
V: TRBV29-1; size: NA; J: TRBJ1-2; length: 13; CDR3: CSVVWQGFYGYTF
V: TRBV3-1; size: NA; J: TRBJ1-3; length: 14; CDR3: CASSQVGGGNTIYF
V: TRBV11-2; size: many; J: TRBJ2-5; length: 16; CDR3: CASSLYQLAGGETQYF
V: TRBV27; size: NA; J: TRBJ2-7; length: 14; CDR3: CASSLLAGVVEQYF
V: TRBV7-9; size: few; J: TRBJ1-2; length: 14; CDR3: CASSPRGQAHGYTF
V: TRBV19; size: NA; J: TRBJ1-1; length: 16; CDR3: CASSAEGGALNTEAFF
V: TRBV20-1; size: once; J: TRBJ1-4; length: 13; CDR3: CSARGGPSEKLFF
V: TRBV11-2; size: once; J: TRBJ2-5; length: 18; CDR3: CASSFGRGEGGPGGTQYF
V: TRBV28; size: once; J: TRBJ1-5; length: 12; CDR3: CASSPFDQPQHF
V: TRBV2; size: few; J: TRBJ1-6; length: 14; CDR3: CASSLTGIGSPLHF
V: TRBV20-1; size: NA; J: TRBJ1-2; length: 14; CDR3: CSARVQGASYGYTF
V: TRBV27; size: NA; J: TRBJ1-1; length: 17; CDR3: CASSLYDPGVGGTEAFF
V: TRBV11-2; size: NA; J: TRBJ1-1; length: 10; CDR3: CASRTGLAFF
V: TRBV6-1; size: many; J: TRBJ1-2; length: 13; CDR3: CATLRGVNYGYTF
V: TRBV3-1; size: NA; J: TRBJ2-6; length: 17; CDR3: CASSGRQGTSGANVLTF
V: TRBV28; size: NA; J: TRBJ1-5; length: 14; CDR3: CASSLRGINQPQHF
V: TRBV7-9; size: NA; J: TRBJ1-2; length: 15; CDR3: CASSFRQGVFYGYTF
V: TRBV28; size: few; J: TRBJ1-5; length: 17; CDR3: CASSLTRLGQTYQPQHF
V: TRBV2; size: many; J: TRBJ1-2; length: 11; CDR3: CARTPGGGYTF
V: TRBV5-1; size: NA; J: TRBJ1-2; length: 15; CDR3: CASSQARGGLGGYTF
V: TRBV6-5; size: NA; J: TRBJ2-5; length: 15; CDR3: CASSYHGVYQETQYF
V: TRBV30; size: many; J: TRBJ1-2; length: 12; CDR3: CAWTGVNYGYTF
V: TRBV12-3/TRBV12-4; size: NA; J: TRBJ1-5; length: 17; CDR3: CASSLKLQGTSNQPQHF